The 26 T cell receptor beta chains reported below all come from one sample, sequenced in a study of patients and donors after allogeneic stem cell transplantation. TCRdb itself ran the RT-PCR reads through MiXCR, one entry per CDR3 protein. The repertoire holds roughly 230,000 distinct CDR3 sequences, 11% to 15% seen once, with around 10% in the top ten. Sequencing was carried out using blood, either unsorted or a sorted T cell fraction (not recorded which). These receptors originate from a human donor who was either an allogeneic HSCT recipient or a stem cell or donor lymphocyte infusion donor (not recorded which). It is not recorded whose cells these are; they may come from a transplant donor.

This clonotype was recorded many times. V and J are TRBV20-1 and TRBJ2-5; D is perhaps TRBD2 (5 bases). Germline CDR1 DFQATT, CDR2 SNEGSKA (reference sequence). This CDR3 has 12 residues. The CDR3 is CRMAGHQETQYF. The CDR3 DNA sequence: TGCAGGATGGCGGGCCACCAAGAGACCCAGTACTTC.

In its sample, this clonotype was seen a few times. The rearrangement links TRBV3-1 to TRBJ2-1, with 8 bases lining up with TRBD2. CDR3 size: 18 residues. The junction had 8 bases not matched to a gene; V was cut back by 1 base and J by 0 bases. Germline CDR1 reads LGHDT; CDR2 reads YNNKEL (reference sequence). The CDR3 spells CASSQGSLGTSSYNEQFF. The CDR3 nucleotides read TGTGCCAGCAGCCAAGGTTCATTGGGGACTAGCTCCTACAATGAGCAGTTCTTC.

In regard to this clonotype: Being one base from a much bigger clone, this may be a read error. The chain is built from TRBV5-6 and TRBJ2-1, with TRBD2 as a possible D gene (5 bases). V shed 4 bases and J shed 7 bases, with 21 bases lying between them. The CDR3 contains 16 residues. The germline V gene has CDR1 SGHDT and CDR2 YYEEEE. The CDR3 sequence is CASSANQGRPGNEQFF. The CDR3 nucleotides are TGTGCCAGCAGCGCGAACCAAGGACGCCCGGGGAATGAGCAGTTCTTC. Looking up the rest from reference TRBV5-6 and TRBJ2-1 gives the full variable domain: DAGVTQSPTHLIKTRGQQVTLRCSPKSGHDTVSWYQQALGQGPQFIFQYYEEEERQRGNFPDRFSGHQFPNYSSELNVNALLLGDSALYLCASSANQGRPGNEQFFGPGTRLTVL.

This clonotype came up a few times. As DNA, the CDR3 is TGCGCCAGCAGTCCCGTGAGGACAGGGGGCGTTGGGACTGAAGCTTTCTTT. Translated: CASSPVRTGGVGTEAFF. The chain links TRBV5-1 to TRBJ1-1; 11 positions match TRBD1. The CDR3 has 17 amino acids. The germline gives CDR1 SGHRS, CDR2 YFSETQ. Trimming cost V 5 bases and J 5 bases; bases outside gene matches: 14.

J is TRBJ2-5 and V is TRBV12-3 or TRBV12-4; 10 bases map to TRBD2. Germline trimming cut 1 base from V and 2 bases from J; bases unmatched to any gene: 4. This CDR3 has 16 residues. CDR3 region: CASSLGGSGGQETQYF. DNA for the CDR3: TGTGCCAGCAGTTTAGGAGGTAGCGGGGGGCAAGAGACCCAGTACTTC.

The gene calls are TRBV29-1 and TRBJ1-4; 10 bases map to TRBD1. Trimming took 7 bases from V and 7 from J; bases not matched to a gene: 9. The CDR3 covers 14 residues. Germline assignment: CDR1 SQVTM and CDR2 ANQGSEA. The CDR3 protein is CSAQIGQGGEKLFF. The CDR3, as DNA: TGCAGCGCCCAAATCGGACAGGGGGGTGAAAAACTGTTTTTT.

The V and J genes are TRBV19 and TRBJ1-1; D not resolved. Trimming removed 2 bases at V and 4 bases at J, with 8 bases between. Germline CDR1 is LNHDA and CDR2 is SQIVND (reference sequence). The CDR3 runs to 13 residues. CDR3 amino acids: CASSIILGTEAFF. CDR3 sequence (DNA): TGTGCCAGTAGTATAATCTTGGGCACTGAAGCTTTCTTT.

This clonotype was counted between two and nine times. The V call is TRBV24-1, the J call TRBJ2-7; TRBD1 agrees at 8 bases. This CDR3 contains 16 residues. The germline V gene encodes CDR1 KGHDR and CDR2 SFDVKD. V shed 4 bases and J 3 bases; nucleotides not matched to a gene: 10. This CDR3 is CATSEPGQEALYEQYF. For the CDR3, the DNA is TGTGCCACCAGTGAACCGGGACAGGAGGCGCTCTACGAGCAGTACTTC.

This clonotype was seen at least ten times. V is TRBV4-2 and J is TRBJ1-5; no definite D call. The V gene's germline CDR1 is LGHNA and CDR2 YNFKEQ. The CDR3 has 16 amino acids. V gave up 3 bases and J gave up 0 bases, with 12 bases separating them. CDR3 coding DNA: TGTGCCAGCAGCCAGACCTCCCAGATTAGCAATCAGCCCCAGCATTTT. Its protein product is CASSQTSQISNQPQHF.

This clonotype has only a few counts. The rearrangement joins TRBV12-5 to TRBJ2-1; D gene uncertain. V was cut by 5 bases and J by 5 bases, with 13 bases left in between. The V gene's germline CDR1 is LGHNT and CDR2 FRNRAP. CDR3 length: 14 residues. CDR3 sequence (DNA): TGTGCTAGTGGTCCTCCCCCTCTTAACAATGAGCAGTTCTTC. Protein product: CASGPPPLNNEQFF. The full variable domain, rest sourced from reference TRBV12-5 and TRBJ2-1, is DARVTQTPRHKVTEMGQEVTMRCQPILGHNTVFWYRQTMMQGLELLAYFRNRAPLDDSGMPKDRFSAEMPDATLATLKIQPSEPRDSAVYFCASGPPPLNNEQFFGPGTRLTVL.

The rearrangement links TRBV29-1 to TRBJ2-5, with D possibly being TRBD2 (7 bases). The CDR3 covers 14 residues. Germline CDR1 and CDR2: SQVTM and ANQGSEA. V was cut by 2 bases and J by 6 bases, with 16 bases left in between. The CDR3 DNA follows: TGCAGCGTTGAACCCCCGGGGCGGGGGCAGACCCAGTACTTC. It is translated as CSVEPPGRGQTQYF.

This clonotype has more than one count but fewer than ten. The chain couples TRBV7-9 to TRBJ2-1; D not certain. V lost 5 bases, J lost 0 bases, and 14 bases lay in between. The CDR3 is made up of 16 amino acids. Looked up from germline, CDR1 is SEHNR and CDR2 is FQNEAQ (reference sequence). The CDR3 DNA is TGTGCCAGCAGCCCACGAATTGGCGGCTCCTACAATGAGCAGTTCTTC. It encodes CASSPRIGGSYNEQFF.

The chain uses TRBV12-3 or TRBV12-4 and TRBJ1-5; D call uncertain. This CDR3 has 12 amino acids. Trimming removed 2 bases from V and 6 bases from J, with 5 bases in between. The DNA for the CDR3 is TGTGCCAGCAGTTTAAATAGTCAGCCCCAGCATTTT. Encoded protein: CASSLNSQPQHF.

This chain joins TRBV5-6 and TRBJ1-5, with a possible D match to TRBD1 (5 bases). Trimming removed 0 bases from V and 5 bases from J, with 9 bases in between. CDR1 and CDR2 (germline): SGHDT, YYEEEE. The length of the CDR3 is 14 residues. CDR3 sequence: CASSLERGDQPQHF. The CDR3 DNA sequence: TGTGCCAGCAGCTTGGAAAGGGGCGATCAGCCCCAGCATTTT.

The CDR3 here is CASSRRGGYNEQFF. The CDR3 DNA follows: TGTGCCAGCAGCCGGCGGGGGGGCTACAATGAGCAGTTCTTC. The J gene is TRBJ2-1, the V gene TRBV11-2, with 9 bases matching TRBD2. V trimming: 5 bases; J trimming: 3 bases; junction bases outside the gene matches: 2. The CDR3 runs 14 residues. Germline CDR1 reads SGHAT; CDR2 reads FQNNGV.

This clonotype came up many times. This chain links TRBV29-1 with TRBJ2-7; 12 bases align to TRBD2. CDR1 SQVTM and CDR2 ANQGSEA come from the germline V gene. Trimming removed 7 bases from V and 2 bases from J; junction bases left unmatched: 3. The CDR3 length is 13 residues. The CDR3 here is CSGRTSGAYEQYF. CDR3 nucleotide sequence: TGCAGCGGCAGGACTAGCGGGGCCTACGAGCAGTACTTC.

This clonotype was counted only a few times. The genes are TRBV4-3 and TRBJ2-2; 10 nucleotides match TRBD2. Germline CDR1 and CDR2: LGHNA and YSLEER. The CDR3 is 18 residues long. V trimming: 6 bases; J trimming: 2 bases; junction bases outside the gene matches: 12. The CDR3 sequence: CASSVVRTSGLNTGELFF. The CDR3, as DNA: TGCGCCAGCAGTGTGGTAAGGACTAGCGGTTTAAACACCGGGGAGCTGTTTTTT.

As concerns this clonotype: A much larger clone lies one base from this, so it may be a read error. Here the CDR3 reads CASSPRMTHEKLFF. CDR3 nucleotides: TGTGCCAGCAGTCCCCGGATGACTCATGAAAAACTGTTTTTT. V usage is TRBV28 and J usage is TRBJ1-4, with no clear D. This CDR3 region has 14 residues. CDR1 is MDHEN, CDR2 SYDVKM, per germline. The V end was cut by 5 bases, the J end by 6 bases, with 13 bases between.

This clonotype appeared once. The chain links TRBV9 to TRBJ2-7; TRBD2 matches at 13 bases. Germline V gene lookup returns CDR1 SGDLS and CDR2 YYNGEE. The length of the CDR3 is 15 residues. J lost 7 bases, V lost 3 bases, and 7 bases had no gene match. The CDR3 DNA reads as TGTGCCAGCAGCGCAGGGGGACTAGCGGGGAGTGAGCAGTACTTC. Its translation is CASSAGGLAGSEQYF.

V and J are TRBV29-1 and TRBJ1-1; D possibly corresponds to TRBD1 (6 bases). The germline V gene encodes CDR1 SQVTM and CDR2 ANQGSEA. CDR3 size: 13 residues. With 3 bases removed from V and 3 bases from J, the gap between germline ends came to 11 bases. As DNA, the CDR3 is TGCAGCGTTGAGTCGGGGGGCTACACTGAAGCTTTCTTT. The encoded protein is CSVESGGYTEAFF.

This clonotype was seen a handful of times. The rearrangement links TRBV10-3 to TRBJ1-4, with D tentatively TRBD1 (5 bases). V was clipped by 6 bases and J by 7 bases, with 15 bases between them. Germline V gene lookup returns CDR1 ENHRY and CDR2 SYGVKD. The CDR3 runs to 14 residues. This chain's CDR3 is CAIRDQAGGEKLFF. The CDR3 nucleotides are TGTGCCATCAGAGACCAGGCGGGGGGTGAAAAACTGTTTTTT.

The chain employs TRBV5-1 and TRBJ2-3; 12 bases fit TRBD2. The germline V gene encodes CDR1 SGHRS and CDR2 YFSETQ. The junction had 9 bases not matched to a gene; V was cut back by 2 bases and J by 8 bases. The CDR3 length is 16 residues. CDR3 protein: CASSFRLAGEGGTQYF. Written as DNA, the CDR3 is TGCGCCAGCAGCTTCCGACTAGCGGGAGAAGGGGGTACGCAGTATTTT.

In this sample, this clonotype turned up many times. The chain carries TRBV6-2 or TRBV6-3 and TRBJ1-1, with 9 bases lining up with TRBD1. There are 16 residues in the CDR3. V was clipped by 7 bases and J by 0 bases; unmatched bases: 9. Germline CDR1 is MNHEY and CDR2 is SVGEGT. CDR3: CASKRLDRGLNTEAFF. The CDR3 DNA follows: TGTGCCAGCAAACGACTGGACAGGGGACTGAACACTGAAGCTTTCTTT.

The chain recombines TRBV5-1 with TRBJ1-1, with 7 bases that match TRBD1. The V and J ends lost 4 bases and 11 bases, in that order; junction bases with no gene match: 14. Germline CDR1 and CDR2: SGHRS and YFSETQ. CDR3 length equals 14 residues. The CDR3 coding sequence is TGCGCCAGCAGCATCCCGACGCAGGGGGAGTATGCTTTCTTT. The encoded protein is CASSIPTQGEYAFF.

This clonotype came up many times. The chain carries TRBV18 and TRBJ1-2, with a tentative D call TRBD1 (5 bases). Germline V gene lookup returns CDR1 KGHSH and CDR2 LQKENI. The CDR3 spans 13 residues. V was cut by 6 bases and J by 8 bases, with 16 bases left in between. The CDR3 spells CASSGDAGGGYTF. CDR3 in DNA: TGTGCCAGCTCTGGGGACGCCGGAGGCGGCTACACCTTC. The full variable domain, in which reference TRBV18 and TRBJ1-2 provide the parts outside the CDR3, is NAGVMQNPRHLVRRRGQEARLRCSPMKGHSHVYWYRQLPEEGLKFMVYLQKENIIDESGMPKERFSAEFPKEGPSILRIQQVVRGDSAAYFCASSGDAGGGYTFGSGTRLTVV.

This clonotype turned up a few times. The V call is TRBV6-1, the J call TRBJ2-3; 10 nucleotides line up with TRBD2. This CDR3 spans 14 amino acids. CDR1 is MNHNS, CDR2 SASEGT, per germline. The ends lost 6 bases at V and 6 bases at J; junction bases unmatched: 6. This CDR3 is CASSAAGGPDTQYF. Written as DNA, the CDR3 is TGTGCCAGCAGCGCAGCGGGAGGGCCGGATACGCAGTATTTT.